This T cell receptor beta chain was obtained from a study of T cells in localized non-small cell lung cancer. Study results and limitations: The highest T cell clonality was in uninvolved adjacent lung, above tumor.

Notes on this clone: Antigen specificity is unknown.

Clones were sequenced by immunoSEQ multiplex PCR, and TCRdb holds only the in-frame ones, with some missing. The sample comprises several thousand clones, 23% of which are singletons, and roughly 4% rests with the top ten. The CDR3 has 16 residues. V shed 3 bases and J shed 2 bases, with 17 bases lying between them. Per the germline V gene, CDR1 is MGHRA and CDR2 is YSYEKL. The rearrangement links TRBV4-1 to TRBJ2-7; no firm D call. The sequence was collected from a man aged 40 to 75 with stage III squamous cell lung carcinoma. Here the sequenced sample was lung tumor tissue, taken before any cancer treatment. The CDR3 DNA sequence: TGCGCCAGCAGCCAGGGCCCGCCGACTGCCGCCTACGAGCAGTACTTC. This encodes CASSQGPPTAAYEQYF.